This T cell receptor beta chain was recovered during a study of early T cells in non-severe SARS-CoV-2 infection. Looking at the study overall: The authors sequenced bulk RNA from unsorted whole blood, leaving chains unpaired. Study conclusions and caveats: Database matching using VDJdb favored anti-spike CD8 responses, with private and CD4 specificities left missing.

Attachment of unique molecular identifiers was made to individual cDNA molecules. One entry per CDR3 protein, called by TCRdb with MiXCR from the 5' RACE reads. The sample lists some 87,000 distinct CDR3 sequences; around 15% were seen once. Of note for this clonotype: Antigen: not known. At one boundary the junction diverges from the germline segment, which might be a read error.

The CDR3 has 13 amino acids. Germline V gene data show CDR1 as SGHRS and CDR2 as YFSETQ. V and J are TRBV5-1 and TRBJ2-7; TRBD2 is a possible D gene (5 bases). The material sequenced was whole blood. The sequence derives from an adult who was a healthcare worker with PCR-confirmed SARS-CoV-2 infection or an uninfected control (not recorded which). The CDR3 DNA is TGCGTCAGCAGCCGAGGGCCCCTCGCTGAGCAGTACTTC. Its protein product is CVSSRGPLAEQYF. Full variable domain (missing parts from reference TRBV5-1 and TRBJ2-7): KAGVTQTPRYLIKTRGQQVTLSCSPISGHRSVSWYQQTPGQGLQFLFEYFSETQRNKGNFPGRFSGRQFSNSRSEMNVSTLELGDSALYLCVSSRGPLAEQYFGPGTRLTVT.